These 5 T cell receptor beta chains originate from one sample sequenced in a study of blood T cell repertoires in COVID-19 (dated by TCRdb to 2018 to 2021). Library preparation was by the immunoSEQ multiplex PCR assay. TCRdb limited this immuneACCESS table to in-frame rearrangements with V and J called. A share of clones is missing; checked studies link under half to unresolved V genes, and the rest is unexplained. The sample table shows fewer than 600,000 clones, and about 91% are seen once. The leading ten clones occupy around 0.92% of the sample. The sample was peripheral blood. These receptors were collected from a man aged 18 to 29 with COVID-19, enrolled during active disease.

The chain combines TRBV4-1 with TRBJ2-1; 14 bases are a match to TRBD2. Germline V gene lookup returns CDR1 MGHRA and CDR2 YSYEKL. This CDR3 has 16 amino acids. With 1 base clipped from V and 4 bases from J, the junction kept 0 bases outside the gene matches. As DNA, the CDR3 is TGCGCCAGCAGCCAAGGGACTAGCGGGGGGTACAATGAGCAGTTCTTC. Amino acid sequence: CASSQGTSGGYNEQFF.

This sequence joins TRBV4-1 and TRBJ2-3; a possible D gene is TRBD1 (5 bases). With 0 bases removed from V and 8 bases from J, the gap between germline ends came to 15 bases. The germline gives CDR1 MGHRA, CDR2 YSYEKL. The CDR3 length is 15 residues. This CDR3 reads CASSQDTTTGLTQYF. The CDR3, as DNA: TGCGCCAGCAGCCAAGATACCACCACAGGTCTTACGCAGTATTTT.

V gene TRBV11-2 combines with J gene TRBJ2-7; a possible D gene is TRBD1 (5 bases). The germline CDR1 and CDR2 sequences are SGHAT and FQNNGV. V lost 1 base, J lost 5 bases, and 12 bases lay in between. This CDR3 region has 14 residues. CDR3 loop: CASSLVQGRDEQYF. The CDR3 DNA reads as TGTGCCAGCAGCTTAGTCCAGGGAAGAGACGAGCAGTACTTC.

Only one count was recorded for this clone. V usage is TRBV5-1 and J usage is TRBJ2-5, with 8 bases aligning to TRBD2. Germline V gene sequence: CDR1 SGHRS, CDR2 YFSETQ. V lost 3 bases and J lost 0; bases outside the gene matches: 7. The CDR3 is made up of 16 amino acids. The CDR3 spells CASSSGLAGYQETQYF. The CDR3 DNA reads TGCGCCAGCAGCTCAGGGCTAGCGGGCTACCAAGAGACCCAGTACTTC.

The chain is built from TRBV5-6 and TRBJ2-7; weak D call: TRBD2 (6 bases). The CDR3 runs to 14 residues. V was shortened by 4 bases and J by 4 bases, with 15 bases between the two germline ends. Germline V lookup: CDR1 SGHDT, CDR2 YYEEEE. The CDR3: CASSPGAGLYEQYF. The CDR3 region has the DNA TGTGCCAGCAGCCCGGGTGCGGGATTATACGAGCAGTACTTC.